This T cell receptor (beta chain) was sequenced for a study of T cells in narcolepsy. The data were produced by immunoSEQ multiplex PCR, yet TCRdb's version contains in-frame clones alone and is incomplete. This table has tens of thousands of clones, 82% appearing once. Only a few counts were recorded for this clone. The clonotype originates from a human donor with narcolepsy. Sequenced sample: CD45RA- memory CD4+ T cells from PBMCs.

This chain's CDR3 is CASSGKYGYTF. CDR3 nucleotides: TGTGCCAGCAGTGGGAAGTATGGCTACACCTTC. The rearrangement links TRBV6-5 to TRBJ1-2; D call uncertain. This CDR3 region has 11 residues. V was clipped by 5 bases and J by 5 bases, with 6 bases between them. Germline CDR1 is MNHEY and CDR2 is SVGAGI.